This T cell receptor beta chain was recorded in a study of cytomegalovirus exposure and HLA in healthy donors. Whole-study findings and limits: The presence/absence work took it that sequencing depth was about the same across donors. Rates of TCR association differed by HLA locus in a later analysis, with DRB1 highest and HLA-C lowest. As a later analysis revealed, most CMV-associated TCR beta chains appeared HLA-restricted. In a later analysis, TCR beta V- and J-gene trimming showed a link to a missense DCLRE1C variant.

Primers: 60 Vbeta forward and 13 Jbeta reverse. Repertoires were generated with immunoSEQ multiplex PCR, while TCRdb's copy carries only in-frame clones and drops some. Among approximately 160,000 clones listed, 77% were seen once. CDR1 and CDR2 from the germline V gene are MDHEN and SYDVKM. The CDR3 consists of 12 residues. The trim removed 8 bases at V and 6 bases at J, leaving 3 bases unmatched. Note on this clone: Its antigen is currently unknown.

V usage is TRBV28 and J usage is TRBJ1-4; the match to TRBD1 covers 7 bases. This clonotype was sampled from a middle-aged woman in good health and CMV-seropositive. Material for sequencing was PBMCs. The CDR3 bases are TGTGCCAGCGGAGGGACAGATGAAAAACTGTTTTTT. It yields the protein CASGGTDEKLFF.